The rows below give T cell receptor beta chains drawn from one sample of a study of T cells in Graves' hyperthyroidism and ophthalmopathy. MiXCR, applied by TCRdb to the multiplex PCR reads, yields one record per CDR3 protein. The table records hundreds of thousands of distinct CDR3 sequences, roughly a sixth of them present only once. Sequencing was carried out using blood. Receptors were obtained from a woman aged 18 to 35 with Graves' hyperthyroidism. The CDR3 runs from the conserved cysteine through the conserved F or W. D genes are given only for firm matches. The size of a clone is reported for some rows only, either as once, few or many, or as a class for expanded clones.

j_gene: TRBJ2-3; v_gene: TRBV20-1; abundance: many; d_gene: TRBD2; CDR3nt: TGCAGTGCTAGGGGACTAGCGGGAGCCGGGAGCACAGATACGCAGTATTTT; CDR3aa: CSARGLAGAGSTDTQYF
j_gene: TRBJ2-3; v_gene: TRBV20-1; abundance: many; d_gene: -; CDR3nt: TGCAGTGCTACCCGAGGAACAGCAGATACGCAGTATTTT; CDR3aa: CSATRGTADTQYF
j_gene: TRBJ1-1; v_gene: TRBV6-6; abundance: many; d_gene: -; CDR3nt: TGTGCCAGCAGTTACCGACAGACCAACACTGAAGCTTTCTTT; CDR3aa: CASSYRQTNTEAFF
j_gene: TRBJ2-1; v_gene: TRBV7-3; abundance: few; d_gene: TRBD1; CDR3nt: TGTGCCAGCAGCAGGCGACAGGGGGTCCACAATGAGCAGTTCTTC; CDR3aa: CASSRRQGVHNEQFF
j_gene: TRBJ2-7; v_gene: TRBV7-2; abundance: many; d_gene: -; CDR3nt: TGTGCCAGCAGCTCACCGGGACTCCGCTACGAGCAGTACTTC; CDR3aa: CASSSPGLRYEQYF
j_gene: TRBJ2-1; v_gene: TRBV15; abundance: -; d_gene: -; CDR3nt: TGTGCCACTTCACAGAGCTACAATGAGCAGTTCTTC; CDR3aa: CATSQSYNEQFF
j_gene: TRBJ1-4; v_gene: TRBV6-1; abundance: many; d_gene: -; CDR3nt: TGTGCCAGCAAGACGGATGAAACTAATGAAAAACTGTTTTTT; CDR3aa: CASKTDETNEKLFF
j_gene: TRBJ2-5; v_gene: TRBV12-3/TRBV12-4; abundance: many; d_gene: -; CDR3nt: TGTGCCAGCAGTTCAATCACGCAGGGTGGAGAGACCCAGTACTTC; CDR3aa: CASSSITQGGETQYF
j_gene: TRBJ2-3; v_gene: TRBV29-1; abundance: many; d_gene: TRBD1; CDR3nt: TGCAGCGTGGAGACAGGGGGAGAAGATACGCAGTATTTT; CDR3aa: CSVETGGEDTQYF
j_gene: TRBJ2-2; v_gene: TRBV7-2; abundance: many; d_gene: -; CDR3nt: TGTGCCAGCTGGCCGACGGACTACCGAGAGAACACCGGGGAGCTGTTTTTT; CDR3aa: CASWPTDYRENTGELFF
j_gene: TRBJ2-7; v_gene: TRBV2; abundance: many; d_gene: TRBD2; CDR3nt: TGTGCCAGCAGTGTGGCTAGCGGGCCATACGAGCAGTACTTC; CDR3aa: CASSVASGPYEQYF
j_gene: TRBJ2-4; v_gene: TRBV20-1; abundance: many; d_gene: TRBD2; CDR3nt: TGCAGTGCTACGGCGGGGGGTGTCAACATTCAGTACTTC; CDR3aa: CSATAGGVNIQYF
j_gene: TRBJ1-1; v_gene: TRBV7-2; abundance: -; d_gene: TRBD1; CDR3nt: TGTGCCAGCAGCTTAGGGCAGGGGGCAAGCGACACTGAAGCTTTCTTT; CDR3aa: CASSLGQGASDTEAFF
j_gene: TRBJ2-5; v_gene: TRBV27; abundance: many; d_gene: TRBD2; CDR3nt: TGTGCCAGCAGTTTAGGAAAAGCGGGAGTGACTGAGACCCAGTACTTC; CDR3aa: CASSLGKAGVTETQYF
j_gene: TRBJ2-5; v_gene: TRBV7-6; abundance: -; d_gene: TRBD1; CDR3nt: TGTGCCAGCAGCTTAGCGCCCCGGTCAGACAGGGGCCAAGAGACCCAGTACTTC; CDR3aa: CASSLAPRSDRGQETQYF
j_gene: TRBJ2-7; v_gene: TRBV6-2/TRBV6-3; abundance: many; d_gene: TRBD1; CDR3nt: TGTGCCAGCAGTTTTGGTGTGGGACAGGCGTTCTCCTACGAGCAGTACTTC; CDR3aa: CASSFGVGQAFSYEQYF
j_gene: TRBJ2-1; v_gene: TRBV7-2; abundance: many; d_gene: TRBD2; CDR3nt: TGTGCCAGCAGCTTAAGCCCTGGGGCTAGCGGTCCCAATGAGCAGTTCTTC; CDR3aa: CASSLSPGASGPNEQFF
j_gene: TRBJ2-1; v_gene: TRBV5-1; abundance: many; d_gene: TRBD2; CDR3nt: TGCGCCAGCAGCCTATGGGAGCGGGGAAGCTCCTACAATGAGCAGTTCTTC; CDR3aa: CASSLWERGSSYNEQFF
j_gene: TRBJ1-1; v_gene: TRBV9; abundance: few; d_gene: -; CDR3nt: TGTGCCAGCAGCGTAAGTGAGTTGAACACTGAAGCTTTCTTT; CDR3aa: CASSVSELNTEAFF
j_gene: TRBJ1-2; v_gene: TRBV3-1; abundance: few; d_gene: -; CDR3nt: TGTGCCAGCAGCCTCGAGAGGGCTGATGGCTACACCTTC; CDR3aa: CASSLERADGYTF
j_gene: TRBJ1-2; v_gene: TRBV4-3; abundance: many; d_gene: TRBD1; CDR3nt: TGCGCCAGCAGCGCCATTTCAGGGGGTAATAATTATGGCTACACCTTC; CDR3aa: CASSAISGGNNYGYTF
j_gene: TRBJ1-2; v_gene: TRBV2; abundance: many; d_gene: -; CDR3nt: TGTGCCAGCAGCCTGTCCCGACTTTATGGCTACACCTTC; CDR3aa: CASSLSRLYGYTF
j_gene: TRBJ2-7; v_gene: TRBV12-3/TRBV12-4; abundance: -; d_gene: -; CDR3nt: TGTGCCAGCAGTCCGGACAGCAGGTCCTACGAGCAGTACTTC; CDR3aa: CASSPDSRSYEQYF
j_gene: TRBJ1-2; v_gene: TRBV6-1; abundance: -; d_gene: TRBD1; CDR3nt: TGTGCCAGCAGGGAAACAGGGGACTCCTATGGCTACACCTTC; CDR3aa: CASRETGDSYGYTF
j_gene: TRBJ1-1; v_gene: TRBV30; abundance: many; d_gene: TRBD1; CDR3nt: TGTGCCTGGACAACGACAGGGGGCACTGAAGCTTTCTTT; CDR3aa: CAWTTTGGTEAFF
j_gene: TRBJ2-3; v_gene: TRBV20-1; abundance: few; d_gene: -; CDR3nt: TGCAGTGCTAGAAAACAAGATACGCAGTATTTT; CDR3aa: CSARKQDTQYF
j_gene: TRBJ1-6; v_gene: TRBV15; abundance: few; d_gene: TRBD1; CDR3nt: TGTGCCACCAGCAATCGGGACAGTTGGTCACCCCTCCACTTT; CDR3aa: CATSNRDSWSPLHF
j_gene: TRBJ1-4; v_gene: TRBV7-9; abundance: -; d_gene: -; CDR3nt: TGTGCCAGCAGCTTAAAATTACTCGGAGGGGAGGCCCTTAATGAAAAACTGTTTTTT; CDR3aa: CASSLKLLGGEALNEKLFF
j_gene: TRBJ1-6; v_gene: TRBV7-9; abundance: many; d_gene: -; CDR3nt: TGTGCCAGCAGCGAAAAAGGGAGGGATTCACCCCTCCACTTT; CDR3aa: CASSEKGRDSPLHF
j_gene: TRBJ2-1; v_gene: TRBV27; abundance: many; d_gene: -; CDR3nt: TGTGCCAGCAGTTTCACCCACGTCCTCAATGAGCAGTTCTTC; CDR3aa: CASSFTHVLNEQFF
j_gene: TRBJ2-1; v_gene: TRBV5-1; abundance: many; d_gene: TRBD1; CDR3nt: TGCGCCAGCAGCCCGGGAAATCCGGGACAGGATTACAATGAGCAGTTCTTC; CDR3aa: CASSPGNPGQDYNEQFF
j_gene: TRBJ2-1; v_gene: TRBV9; abundance: many; d_gene: TRBD2; CDR3nt: TGTGCCAGCAGCGACCTAGCGGGGAGTGCCTACAATGAGCAGTTCTTC; CDR3aa: CASSDLAGSAYNEQFF
j_gene: TRBJ2-7; v_gene: TRBV5-1; abundance: -; d_gene: TRBD2; CDR3nt: TGCGCCAGCAGCTGGGGGGGAGGTCGCGAGCAGTACTTC; CDR3aa: CASSWGGGREQYF
j_gene: TRBJ2-2; v_gene: TRBV20-1; abundance: -; d_gene: -; CDR3nt: TGCAGTGCTAGCATCCTCGTGAACACCGGGGAGCTGTTTTTT; CDR3aa: CSASILVNTGELFF
j_gene: TRBJ2-5; v_gene: TRBV6-2/TRBV6-3; abundance: many; d_gene: TRBD2; CDR3nt: TGTGCCAGCAGCCAGACGCTCCCCAGCGGGAGTCGGATGTACCAAGAGACCCAGTACTTC; CDR3aa: CASSQTLPSGSRMYQETQYF
j_gene: TRBJ2-1; v_gene: TRBV10-3; abundance: few; d_gene: -; CDR3nt: TGTGCCATCGGGCGGTCGAGCTCCTACAATGAGCAGTTCTTC; CDR3aa: CAIGRSSSYNEQFF
j_gene: TRBJ1-1; v_gene: TRBV12-3/TRBV12-4; abundance: many; d_gene: -; CDR3nt: TGTGCCAGCAGTTTAGACACCTTTGAAGAAGCTTTCTTT; CDR3aa: CASSLDTFEEAFF
j_gene: TRBJ2-7; v_gene: TRBV2; abundance: many; d_gene: -; CDR3nt: TGTGCCAGCAGTGAGGACCGAAACTCCTACGAGCAGTACTTC; CDR3aa: CASSEDRNSYEQYF
j_gene: TRBJ2-5; v_gene: TRBV7-8; abundance: many; d_gene: -; CDR3nt: TGTGCCAGCAGCTTATATCCGTGGGGAGGGGGCCAAGAGACCCAGTACTTC; CDR3aa: CASSLYPWGGGQETQYF
j_gene: TRBJ1-2; v_gene: TRBV24-1; abundance: many; d_gene: -; CDR3nt: TGTGCCACCAGTGACCCGGACAGCTATGGCTACACCTTC; CDR3aa: CATSDPDSYGYTF
j_gene: TRBJ2-2; v_gene: TRBV6-1; abundance: -; d_gene: -; CDR3nt: TGTGCCAGCAGGGAGTCTGGGACCGGGGAGCTGTTTTTT; CDR3aa: CASRESGTGELFF
j_gene: TRBJ2-3; v_gene: TRBV19; abundance: few; d_gene: TRBD2; CDR3nt: TGTGCCAGTAGCAGCATCCTAGCGGGGGAGCAGTATTTT; CDR3aa: CASSSILAGEQYF
j_gene: TRBJ2-1; v_gene: TRBV6-2/TRBV6-3; abundance: -; d_gene: TRBD1; CDR3nt: TGTGCTAGCAGGGGTATACTGACAGGGGGCAATGAGCAGTTCTTC; CDR3aa: CASRGILTGGNEQFF